The 17 T cell receptor beta chains given below trace back to one sample, sequenced in a study of identical twins. TCRdb re-called the 5' RACE reads through MiXCR, storing one row per CDR3 protein. Of hundreds of thousands of distinct CDR3 sequences detected, 8.6% appear once; the ten largest clones hold around 0.98%. The same specimen was also included in a second study, on yellow fever vaccine responses in identical twins.

The specimen was PBMCs. These receptors came from a young woman in good health.

This rearrangement joins TRBV3-1 to TRBJ1-1, with D perhaps matching TRBD1 (5 bases). Trimming pared 0 bases from V and 4 bases from J, leaving 9 bases between. The CDR3 loop spans 14 amino acids. From germline, CDR1 is LGHDT and CDR2 YNNKEL (reference sequence). The CDR3 loop is CASSQEGEGTEAFF. DNA for the CDR3: TGTGCCAGCAGCCAAGAAGGGGAGGGCACTGAAGCTTTCTTT. The variable domain in full, completed from reference TRBV3-1 and TRBJ1-1, reads DTAVSQTPKYLVTQMGNDKSIKCEQNLGHDTMYWYKQDSKKFLKIMFSYNNKELIINETVPNRFSPKSPDKAHLNLHINSLELGDSAVYFCASSQEGEGTEAFFGQGTRLTVV.

This chain uses TRBV30 with TRBJ2-1; D tentatively reads TRBD1 or TRBD2 (6 bases each). The V gene's germline CDR1 is GTSNPN and CDR2 SVGIG (reference sequence). The CDR3 has 14 residues. This CDR3 reads CASNRDSYKSEQFF. In nucleotides, the CDR3 is TGTGCTTCTAACAGGGACTCCTATAAATCTGAGCAGTTCTTC. Complete variable domain (other parts from reference TRBV30 and TRBJ2-1): SQTIHQWPATLVQPVGSPLSLECTVEGTSNPNLYWYRQAAGRGLQLLFYSVGIGQISSEVPQNLSASRPQDRQFILSSKKLLLSDSGFYLCASNRDSYKSEQFFGPGTRLTVL.

The gene calls are TRBV2 and TRBJ2-7, with no clear D. This CDR3 comprises 15 residues. V was clipped by 1 base and J by 2 bases, with 12 bases between them. Germline V gives CDR1 SNHLY, CDR2 FYNNEI. The DNA for the CDR3 is TGTGCCAGCAGTGAAGGCAGGATTTACACCTACGAGCAGTACTTC. Amino acid sequence: CASSEGRIYTYEQYF. The full variable domain, completed using reference TRBV2 and TRBJ2-7, is EPEVTQTPSHQVTQMGQEVILRCVPISNHLYFYWYRQILGQKVEFLVSFYNNEISEKSEIFDDQFSVERPDGSNFTLKIRSTKLEDSAMYFCASSEGRIYTYEQYFGPGTRLTVT.

This rearrangement joins TRBV5-4 to TRBJ2-5; D uncertain. V was pared by 4 bases and J by 0 bases, with 7 bases between. The germline CDR1 and CDR2 sequences are SGHNT and YYREEE (reference sequence). The CDR3 is 13 amino acids. The DNA for the CDR3 is TGTGCCAGCAGCCCCCCCGACCAAGAGACCCAGTACTTC. It is translated as CASSPPDQETQYF.

The V and J genes are TRBV6-1 and TRBJ2-7; D gene unclear. Per the germline V gene, CDR1 is MNHNS and CDR2 is SASEGT. The CDR3 consists of 14 residues. Trimming shortened V by 2 bases and J by 0 bases, and 8 bases separated the two germline ends. The CDR3 DNA reads TGTGCCAGCAGTGAACGTAGACGCTCCTACGAGCAGTACTTC. Protein sequence: CASSERRRSYEQYF.

This chain links TRBV7-2 with TRBJ2-1, with 10 bases aligning to TRBD2. V was pared by 1 base and J by 4 bases, with 7 bases of the junction left unmatched. From germline, CDR1 is SGHTA and CDR2 FQGNSA. The CDR3 spans 17 residues. For the CDR3, the DNA is TGTGCCAGCAGCTTAGAGCAAGCGGGGGGGAGATACAATGAGCAGTTCTTC. It is translated as CASSLEQAGGRYNEQFF.

This clonotype was observed many times. This chain connects TRBV19 to TRBJ2-2, with D unresolved. The CDR3 is 14 residues long. CDR1 is LNHDA and CDR2 is SQIVND in the germline V gene (reference sequence). Trimming removed 3 bases from V and 4 bases from J, with 9 bases in between. CDR3 protein: CASSILPGTGELFF. The CDR3 DNA sequence: TGTGCCAGTAGTATTCTCCCGGGCACCGGGGAGCTGTTTTTT.

The table lists this clonotype with many counts. The chain carries TRBV5-1 and TRBJ2-3; no reliable D call. With 8 bases removed from V and 1 base from J, the gap between germline ends came to 11 bases. The V gene's germline CDR1 is SGHRS and CDR2 YFSETQ. This CDR3 is 13 amino acids long. CDR3 sequence (DNA): TGCGCCAGTACCGGAGCCGGCACAGATACGCAGTATTTT. Translation: CASTGAGTDTQYF.

V usage is TRBV7-9 and J usage is TRBJ2-4, with D tentatively TRBD1 or TRBD2 (5 bases each). Trimming took off 1 base at V and 6 bases at J, with 16 bases between the two ends. CDR1 is SEHNR and CDR2 is FQNEAQ in the germline V gene (reference sequence). CDR3 size: 16 residues. CDR3 sequence reads: CASSLVLRDGSNIQYF. The CDR3 DNA sequence: TGTGCCAGCAGCTTAGTTCTAAGGGACGGTTCAAACATTCAGTACTTC. Complete variable domain (other parts from reference TRBV7-9 and TRBJ2-4): DTGVSQNPRHKITKRGQNVTFRCDPISEHNRLYWYRQTLGQGPEFLTYFQNEAQLEKSRLLSDRFSAERPKGSFSTLEIQRTEQGDSAMYLCASSLVLRDGSNIQYFGAGTRLSVL.

V gene TRBV5-1 combines with J gene TRBJ2-6, with D perhaps TRBD1 (6 bases). The V and J ends lost 6 bases and 0 bases respectively, with 16 bases between them. The CDR3 runs 17 residues. The germline V gene encodes CDR1 SGHRS and CDR2 YFSETQ. The CDR3: CASNSGRGGSGANVLTF. DNA for the CDR3: TGCGCCAGCAACTCGGGCAGGGGTGGCTCTGGGGCCAACGTCCTGACTTTC. The full variable domain, its missing parts supplied by reference TRBV5-1 and TRBJ2-6, is KAGVTQTPRYLIKTRGQQVTLSCSPISGHRSVSWYQQTPGQGLQFLFEYFSETQRNKGNFPGRFSGRQFSNSRSEMNVSTLELGDSALYLCASNSGRGGSGANVLTFGAGSRLTVL.

This clonotype was observed a handful of times. The chain employs TRBV7-2 and TRBJ2-4, with D possibly TRBD1 on 7 matching bases. V was pared by 5 bases and J by 6 bases, with 20 bases between. This CDR3 region has 16 residues. Germline V gives CDR1 SGHTA, CDR2 FQGNSA. The chain's CDR3 is CASSTGQLGRGNIQYF. CDR3 DNA sequence: TGTGCCAGCAGCACGGGACAGCTTGGGCGGGGAAACATTCAGTACTTC. Supplemented by reference TRBV7-2 and TRBJ2-4, the full variable domain reads GAGVSQSPSNKVTEKGKDVELRCDPISGHTALYWYRQSLGQGLEFLIYFQGNSAPDKSGLPSDRFSAERTGGSVSTLTIQRTQQEDSAVYLCASSTGQLGRGNIQYFGAGTRLSVL.

Notes on this clonotype: It may be a read error: a sequence one base away is much more abundant. The genes are TRBV20-1 and TRBJ2-3; 7 bases align to TRBD1. The CDR3 consists of 15 residues. Germline V gives CDR1 DFQATT, CDR2 SNEGSKA (reference sequence). The V and J ends lost 4 bases and 3 bases, in that order; junction bases with no gene match: 10. The CDR3 sequence is CSAKLTGVWTDTQYF. As DNA, the CDR3 is TGCAGTGCTAAGCTAACAGGGGTTTGGACAGATACGCAGTATTTT.

This clonotype has ten or more counts. This rearrangement joins TRBV28 to TRBJ2-1; TRBD1 might be the D (6 bases). CDR1 and CDR2 from the germline V gene are MDHEN and SYDVKM. The CDR3 has 15 residues. The V gene lost 11 bases and the J gene lost 6 bases, with 23 bases spanning the gap. In nucleotides, the CDR3 is TGTGCCCTCAGACCTGCTGGGGGCGATTCCAATGAGCAGTTCTTC. Its protein product is CALRPAGGDSNEQFF.

Ten or more counts support this clonotype. CDR3 amino acids: CASSDTSGRALEQFF. CDR3 nucleotides: TGTGCCAGCAGTGATACTAGCGGGAGGGCCCTTGAGCAGTTCTTC. This chain joins TRBV12-3 or TRBV12-4 and TRBJ2-1; 13 bases are shared with TRBD2. The V gene end was trimmed by 5 bases and the J gene end by 9 bases; junction bases not matched to a gene: 7. The CDR3 contains 15 residues.

This clonotype was counted a few times. V is TRBV7-3 and J is TRBJ2-3; 8 bases are a match to TRBD2. Looked up from germline, CDR1 is SGHTA and CDR2 is FQGTGA. The CDR3 is made up of 19 amino acids. J was trimmed by 0 bases and V by 1 base; bases with no gene match: 12. The CDR3 DNA reads TGTGCCAGCAGCTTAAGACCCCCCGGGGGGGCGCGGAGCACAGATACGCAGTATTTT. It yields the protein CASSLRPPGGARSTDTQYF. The full variable domain, rest sourced from reference TRBV7-3 and TRBJ2-3, is GAGVSQTPSNKVTEKGKYVELRCDPISGHTALYWYRQSLGQGPEFLIYFQGTGAADDSGLPNDRFFAVRPEGSVSTLKIQRTERGDSAVYLCASSLRPPGGARSTDTQYFGPGTRLTVL.

This clonotype has just a few counts. This chain connects TRBV28 to TRBJ1-6; D is uncertain. The CDR3 spans 16 residues. V gave up 6 bases and J gave up 7 bases, with 19 bases separating them. Germline CDR1 reads MDHEN; CDR2 reads SYDVKM. The CDR3 reads CASSPGRGSGNSPLHF. The DNA of the CDR3 is TGTGCCAGCAGCCCCGGGCGAGGCAGTGGGAATTCACCCCTCCACTTT.

This clonotype was counted between two and nine times. This rearrangement joins TRBV11-2 to TRBJ2-5, with a possible D match to TRBD1 (5 bases). The CDR3 contains 13 residues. Germline lookup yields CDR1 SGHAT and CDR2 FQNNGV. V was clipped by 6 bases and J by 4 bases, with 12 bases between them. Written as DNA, the CDR3 is TGTGCCAGCAGGAAATCAGGGCCAGAGACCCAGTACTTC. It specifies CASRKSGPETQYF.